This TCR beta chain was sequenced for a study of graft-versus-host responses after intestinal transplantation. Investigators treated the graft tissue so that it released intraepithelial and lamina propria lymphocytes. TCRdb's copy holds only in-frame clones and misses some; the assay was immunoSEQ multiplex PCR. The top ten clones hold 18% of a sample with 40,000 or so clones, roughly 87% of them seen once. Looked up from germline, CDR1 is SGHVS and CDR2 is FNYEAQ. Trimming pared 5 bases from V and 1 base from J, leaving 9 bases between. This CDR3 spans 13 amino acids. The chain employs TRBV7-6 and TRBJ2-7; D ambiguous. This clonotype was obtained from a human patient who received an intestinal transplant, so some T cells may come from the graft donor. Sequenced here: ileum tissue, sampled about 200 days after intestinal transplant. The CDR3, as DNA: TGTGCCAGCAGCATGCTAGAGTCCTACGAGCAGTACTTC. It specifies CASSMLESYEQYF.